These 13 T cell receptor beta chains came from one sample sequenced in a study of ipilimumab plus nivolumab after autologous stem cell transplantation (dated by TCRdb to about 2021). The library was prepared using the immunoSEQ multiplex PCR assay. This immuneACCESS table, as held by TCRdb, lists in-frame sequences with V and J called but not all clones. Of the missing ones, under half trace to an unresolved V gene in checked studies; the others have no known cause. Present in this sample are tens of thousands of clones, about 92% of which were seen just once. Roughly 0.9% of the sample is in the top ten clones. The input for sequencing was PBMCs, taken in a trial of ipilimumab plus nivolumab as post-transplant consolidation. The receptors were gathered from a male donor with multiple myeloma.

CDR3 in amino acids: CATLTGSMGGYTF. The DNA for the CDR3 is TGTGCCACCTTGACAGGGTCTATGGGTGGCTACACCTTC. The chain links TRBV28 to TRBJ1-2, with TRBD1 matching over 7 bases. J gave up 7 bases and V 10 bases, and 12 bases lay outside the gene matches. The germline V gene has CDR1 MDHEN and CDR2 SYDVKM. This CDR3 has 13 residues.

The chain is built from TRBV6-5 and TRBJ2-3; the D is unclear. V was clipped by 0 bases and J by 6 bases, with 7 bases between them. Germline loops: CDR1 MNHEY, CDR2 SVGAGI. This CDR3 has 13 residues. In DNA, the CDR3 is TGTGCCAGCAGTTACTCCCGGCGGGATACGCAGTATTTT. The encoded protein is CASSYSRRDTQYF.

This chain joins TRBV2 and TRBJ1-1; unclear D gene. CDR1 SNHLY and CDR2 FYNNEI come from the germline V gene. The CDR3 covers 10 residues. Between the trimmed V and J ends, which lost 9 bases and 7 bases, there was a span of 9 bases. The CDR3 DNA reads TGTGCCAGTAAGGATCTTGAAGCTTTCTTT. Its protein product is CASKDLEAFF.

This clone appeared a single time. J is TRBJ1-2 and V is TRBV28; D possibly corresponds to TRBD1 (5 bases). From germline, CDR1 is MDHEN and CDR2 SYDVKM. This CDR3 region has 12 residues. The germline V and J ends were trimmed by 3 bases and 8 bases, with 10 bases remaining between them. DNA for the CDR3: TGTGCCAGCAGTTTGGGGGTTGGCGGCTACACCTTC. It is translated as CASSLGVGGYTF.

The chain joins TRBV29-1 to TRBJ2-6; D is unresolved. CDR3 length equals 13 residues. Germline-derived CDR1 and CDR2 are SQVTM and ANQGSEA. The germline V and J ends were trimmed by 6 bases and 2 bases, with 8 bases remaining between them. The CDR3 reads CSVRTAGANVLTF. The CDR3 DNA reads as TGCAGCGTAAGGACGGCTGGGGCCAACGTCCTGACTTTC.

The chain carries TRBV7-9 and TRBJ1-4; weak D call: TRBD1 (6 bases). Germline V gene sequence: CDR1 SEHNR, CDR2 FQNEAQ (reference sequence). The CDR3 extends over 15 amino acids. Trimming shortened V by 1 base and J by 6 bases, and 12 bases separated the two germline ends. The CDR3 nucleotides are TGTGCCAGCAGCTTAGTACAGGGAGGCTATGAAAAACTGTTTTTT. Its translation is CASSLVQGGYEKLFF.

The V gene is TRBV5-4, the J gene TRBJ1-5; D may be TRBD1 (5 bases). The V gene lost 2 bases and the J gene lost 1 base, with 13 bases spanning the gap. Germline loops: CDR1 SGHNT, CDR2 YYREEE (reference sequence). The CDR3 spans 16 residues. The CDR3 sequence is CASSFGGAQSNQPQHF. Here the CDR3 DNA reads TGTGCCAGCAGCTTTGGAGGGGCGCAGAGCAATCAGCCCCAGCATTTT. Combining the CDR3 with reference TRBV5-4 and TRBJ1-5 gives the whole variable domain ETGVTQSPTHLIKTRGQQVTLRCSSQSGHNTVSWYQQALGQGPQFIFQYYREEENGRGNFPPRFSGLQFPNYSSELNVNALELDDSALYLCASSFGGAQSNQPQHFGDGTRLSIL.

The chain employs TRBV7-4 and TRBJ2-6; D remains ambiguous. Trimming cost V 5 bases and J 5 bases, with 22 bases left between them. The CDR3 is 18 amino acids. Per germline, CDR1 SGHVT and CDR2 SQSDAQ. The CDR3 DNA follows: TGTGCCAGCAGCAGGTCAAGCAGCTCACAAAGTCGGGCCAACGTCCTGACTTTC. Its protein is CASSRSSSSQSRANVLTF.

This sequence joins TRBV2 and TRBJ2-4; D is possibly TRBD1 (6 bases). With 9 bases removed from V and 4 bases from J, the gap between germline ends came to 13 bases. This CDR3 spans 13 amino acids. Per the germline V gene, CDR1 is SNHLY and CDR2 is FYNNEI. The DNA of the CDR3 is TGTGCCAGTTACGGGACACCGAAAAACATTCAGTACTTC. Translated, it gives CASYGTPKNIQYF. The entire variable domain, with the rest obtained from reference TRBV2 and TRBJ2-4, is as follows: EPEVTQTPSHQVTQMGQEVILRCVPISNHLYFYWYRQILGQKVEFLVSFYNNEISEKSEIFDDQFSVERPDGSNFTLKIRSTKLEDSAMYFCASYGTPKNIQYFGAGTRLSVL.

This clone has only one observation. This chain connects TRBV11-3 to TRBJ2-1, with a possible D match to TRBD2 (5 bases). V lost 5 bases, J lost 2 bases, and 13 bases lay in between. The CDR3 extends over 15 amino acids. CDR1 and CDR2 from the germline V gene are SGHNT and YENEEA. The CDR3: CASSIRTGTYNEQFF. CDR3 coding DNA: TGTGCCAGCAGCATACGGACGGGAACCTACAATGAGCAGTTCTTC.

This clone was observed once. The chain carries TRBV9 and TRBJ2-3, with TRBD1 identical over 10 bases. Looked up from germline, CDR1 is SGDLS and CDR2 is YYNGEE. V lost 3 bases, J lost 4 bases, and 2 bases stayed unmatched. This CDR3 is built from 14 residues. CDR3: CASSAGQGPDTQYF. The CDR3 DNA sequence: TGTGCCAGCAGCGCGGGACAGGGGCCAGATACGCAGTATTTT.

This sequence joins TRBV6-5 and TRBJ1-1; a possible D gene is TRBD1 (5 bases). Trimming left V 5 bases short and J 7 bases short, with 11 bases between. The length of the CDR3 is 12 residues. CDR1 is MNHEY, CDR2 SVGAGI, per germline. CDR3 DNA: TGTGCCAGCAGTAACCCAGACAGTGAAGCTTTCTTT. This gives the protein CASSNPDSEAFF.

The chain joins TRBV27 to TRBJ2-7; the D gene could be TRBD1 or TRBD2 (5 bases each). The CDR3 consists of 14 residues. CDR1 is MNHEY, CDR2 SMNVEV, per germline (reference sequence). The V end was cut by 5 bases, the J end by 3 bases, with 14 bases between. CDR3: CASSRRDPFYEQYF. CDR3 nucleotides: TGTGCCAGCAGTCGCCGGGACCCGTTCTACGAGCAGTACTTC.